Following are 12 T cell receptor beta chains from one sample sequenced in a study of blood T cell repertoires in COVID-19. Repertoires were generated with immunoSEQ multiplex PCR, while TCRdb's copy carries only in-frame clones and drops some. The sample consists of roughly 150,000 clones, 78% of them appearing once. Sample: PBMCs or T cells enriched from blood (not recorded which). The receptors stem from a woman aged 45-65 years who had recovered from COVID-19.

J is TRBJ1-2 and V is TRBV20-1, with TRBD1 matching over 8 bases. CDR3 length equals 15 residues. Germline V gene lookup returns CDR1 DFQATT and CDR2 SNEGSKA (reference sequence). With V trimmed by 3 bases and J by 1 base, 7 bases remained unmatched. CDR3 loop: CSASGAGGHNYGYTF. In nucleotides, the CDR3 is TGCAGTGCTAGTGGGGCAGGGGGCCATAACTATGGCTACACCTTC.

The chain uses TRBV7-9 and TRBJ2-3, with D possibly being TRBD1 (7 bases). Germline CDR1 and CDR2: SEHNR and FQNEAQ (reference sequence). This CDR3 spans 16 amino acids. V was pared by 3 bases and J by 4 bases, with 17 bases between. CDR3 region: CASSFVQGRSADTQYF. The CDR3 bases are TGTGCCAGCAGCTTCGTACAGGGGAGGTCAGCAGATACGCAGTATTTT.

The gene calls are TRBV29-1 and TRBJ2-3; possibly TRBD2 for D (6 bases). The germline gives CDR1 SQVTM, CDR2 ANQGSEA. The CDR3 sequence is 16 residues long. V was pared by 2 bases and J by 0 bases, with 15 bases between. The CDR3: CSVEHLGGSSTDTQYF. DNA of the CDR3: TGCAGCGTTGAACACCTCGGAGGGTCTAGCACAGATACGCAGTATTTT.

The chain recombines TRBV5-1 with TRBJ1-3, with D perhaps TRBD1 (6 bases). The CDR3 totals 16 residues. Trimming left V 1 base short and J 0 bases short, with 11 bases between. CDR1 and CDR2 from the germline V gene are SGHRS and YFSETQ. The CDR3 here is CASSLRGITSGNTIYF. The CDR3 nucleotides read TGCGCCAGCAGCTTGAGGGGGATAACCTCTGGAAACACCATATATTTT.

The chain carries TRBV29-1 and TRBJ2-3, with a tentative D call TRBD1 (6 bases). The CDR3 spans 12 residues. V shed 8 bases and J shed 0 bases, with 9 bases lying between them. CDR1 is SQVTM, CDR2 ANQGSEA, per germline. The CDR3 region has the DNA TGCAGCCTGGACAGTAGCACAGATACGCAGTATTTT. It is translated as CSLDSSTDTQYF.

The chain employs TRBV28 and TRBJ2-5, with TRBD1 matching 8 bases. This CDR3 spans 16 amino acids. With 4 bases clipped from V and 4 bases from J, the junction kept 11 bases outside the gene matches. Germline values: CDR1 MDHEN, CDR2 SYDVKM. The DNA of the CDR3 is TGTGCCAGCAGTTCGTCCAACAGGGGGTTCCCAGAGACCCAGTACTTC. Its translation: CASSSSNRGFPETQYF.

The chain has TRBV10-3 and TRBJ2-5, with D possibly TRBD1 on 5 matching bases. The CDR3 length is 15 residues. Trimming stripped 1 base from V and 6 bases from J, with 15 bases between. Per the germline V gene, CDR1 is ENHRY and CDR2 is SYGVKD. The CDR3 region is CAISEFGQGRQTQYF. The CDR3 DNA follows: TGTGCCATCAGTGAGTTCGGGCAGGGTCGGCAGACCCAGTACTTC.

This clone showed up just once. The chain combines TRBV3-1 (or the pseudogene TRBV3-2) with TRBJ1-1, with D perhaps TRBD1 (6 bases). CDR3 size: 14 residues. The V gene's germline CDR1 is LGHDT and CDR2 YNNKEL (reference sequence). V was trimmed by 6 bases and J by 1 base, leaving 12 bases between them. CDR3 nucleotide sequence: TGTGCCAGCAGGACCGGGACAAAGAACACTGAAGCTTTCTTT. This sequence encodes CASRTGTKNTEAFF.

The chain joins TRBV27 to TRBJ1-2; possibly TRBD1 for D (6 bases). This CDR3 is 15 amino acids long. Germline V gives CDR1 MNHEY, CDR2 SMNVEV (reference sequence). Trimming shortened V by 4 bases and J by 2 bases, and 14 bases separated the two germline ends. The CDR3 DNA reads TGTGCCAGCAGTTCCTATCAGGGGAAGAACTATGGCTACACCTTC. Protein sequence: CASSSYQGKNYGYTF.

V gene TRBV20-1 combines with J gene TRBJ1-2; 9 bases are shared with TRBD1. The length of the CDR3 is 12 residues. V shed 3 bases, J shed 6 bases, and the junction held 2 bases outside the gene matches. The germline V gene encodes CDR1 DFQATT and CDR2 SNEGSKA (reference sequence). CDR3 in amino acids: CSASGTGNGYTF. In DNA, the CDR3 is TGCAGTGCTAGTGGGACAGGGAATGGCTACACCTTC.

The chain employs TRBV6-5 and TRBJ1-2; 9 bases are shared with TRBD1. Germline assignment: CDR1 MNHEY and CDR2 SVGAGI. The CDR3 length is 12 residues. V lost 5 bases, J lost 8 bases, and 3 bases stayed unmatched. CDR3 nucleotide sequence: TGTGCCAGCAGTCGGGACAGGGCAGGCTACACCTTC. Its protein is CASSRDRAGYTF.

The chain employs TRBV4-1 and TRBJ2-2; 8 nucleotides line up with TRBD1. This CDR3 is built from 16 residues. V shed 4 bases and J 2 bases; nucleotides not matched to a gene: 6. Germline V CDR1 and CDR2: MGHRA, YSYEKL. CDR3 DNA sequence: TGCGCCAGCAGCCCGCCGGGACAGGTTAACACCGGGGAGCTGTTTTTT. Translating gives CASSPPGQVNTGELFF.